The 20 T cell receptor beta chains below were found in one sample sequenced in a study of blood T cell repertoires in COVID-19. The assay was immunoSEQ multiplex PCR, and TCRdb's table has in-frame clones only and misses some. Among 470,000 or so clones listed, around nine tenths were seen once. The sample was peripheral blood. The receptors stem from a woman aged 25 to 39 with acute or convalescent COVID-19.

This clone was observed a few times. The chain recombines TRBV15 with TRBJ2-4; maybe TRBD2 (5 bases). This CDR3 has 15 residues. Trimming pared 1 base from V and 6 bases from J, leaving 13 bases between. Germline CDR1 is LNHNV and CDR2 is YYDKDF (reference sequence). In DNA, the CDR3 is TGTGCCACCAGCAGAGTAGGAGTCGAGGGAAACATTCAGTACTTC. Encoded protein: CATSRVGVEGNIQYF. Based on the CDR3 plus reference TRBV15 and TRBJ2-4, the full variable domain is DAMVIQNPRYQVTQFGKPVTLSCSQTLNHNVMYWYQQKSSQAPKLLFHYYDKDFNNEADTPDNFQSRRPNTSFCFLDIRSPGLGDTAMYLCATSRVGVEGNIQYFGAGTRLSVL.

The rearrangement joins TRBV19 to TRBJ2-7; 11 bases are shared with TRBD1. Germline CDR1 and CDR2: LNHDA and SQIVND (reference sequence). The CDR3 is 14 amino acids. After removal of 3 bases from V and 3 bases from J, the junction contained 1 base not matched to a gene. In nucleotides, the CDR3 is TGTGCCAGTAGTATGGGACAGGGGGGCTACGAGCAGTACTTC. It yields the protein CASSMGQGGYEQYF. The variable domain in full, completed from reference TRBV19 and TRBJ2-7, reads DGGITQSPKYLFRKEGQNVTLSCEQNLNHDAMYWYRQDPGQGLRLIYYSQIVNDFQKGDIAEGYSVSREKKESFPLTVTSAQKNPTAFYLCASSMGQGGYEQYFGPGTRLTVT.

The rearrangement links TRBV29-1 to TRBJ2-2, with 7 nucleotides matching TRBD1. This CDR3 region has 14 residues. With 3 bases clipped from V and 2 bases from J, the junction kept 3 bases outside the gene matches. Germline assignment: CDR1 SQVTM and CDR2 ANQGSEA. The CDR3 nucleotides read TGCAGCGTTGAGGGGACAGTTAACACCGGGGAGCTGTTTTTT. As protein: CSVEGTVNTGELFF.

This sequence joins TRBV19 and TRBJ1-3, with a tentative D call TRBD1 (5 bases). Germline V CDR1 and CDR2: LNHDA, SQIVND (reference sequence). V was cut by 5 bases and J by 2 bases, with 13 bases left in between. The CDR3 runs 15 residues. The CDR3 DNA is TGTGCCAGTAGTGCGGACACCACTACTGGAAACACCATATATTTT. Its protein is CASSADTTTGNTIYF.

This chain connects TRBV2 to TRBJ2-3; 11 nucleotides match TRBD2. The V gene's germline CDR1 is SNHLY and CDR2 FYNNEI. Trimming removed 7 bases from V and 1 base from J; junction bases left unmatched: 4. The CDR3 is made up of 15 amino acids. The CDR3 DNA is TGTGCCAGCAAGGAACTAGCGGGGGGCACAGATACGCAGTATTTT. Its protein product is CASKELAGGTDTQYF.

J is TRBJ2-5 and V is TRBV4-2; D gene uncertain. CDR1 is LGHNA, CDR2 YNFKEQ, per germline. The CDR3 sequence is 14 residues long. V was trimmed by 1 base and J by 1 base, leaving 7 bases between them. DNA for the CDR3: TGTGCCAGCAGCCAAGTAGCACTCCAAGAGACCCAGTACTTC. Its translation is CASSQVALQETQYF.

The chain couples TRBV12-5 to TRBJ1-1; 10 bases match TRBD1. The CDR3 is made up of 14 amino acids. Germline V CDR1 and CDR2: LGHNT, FRNRAP. Trimming at V came to 1 base and at J to 7 bases, leaving 3 bases not matched to a gene. CDR3 coding DNA: TGTGCTAGTGGTTTGGCGGGACAGGGGTATGAAGCTTTCTTT. It is translated as CASGLAGQGYEAFF.

The chain uses TRBV28 and TRBJ1-4, with D possibly being TRBD1 (6 bases). Germline V gene sequence: CDR1 MDHEN, CDR2 SYDVKM. V lost 6 bases and J lost 4, with 15 bases in between. This CDR3 comprises 15 residues. The CDR3 nucleotides read TGTGCCAGCAGCCGCGGACAGAATAATAATGAAAAACTGTTTTTT. Its protein is CASSRGQNNNEKLFF.

The CDR3: CASSVGTGVEQYF. The CDR3 coding sequence is TGTGCCAGCAGCGTCGGGACAGGGGTTGAGCAGTACTTC. The chain carries TRBV7-9 and TRBJ2-7, with TRBD1 identical over 10 bases. The length of the CDR3 is 13 residues. Germline V gives CDR1 SEHNR, CDR2 FQNEAQ (reference sequence). The V and J ends lost 5 bases and 7 bases, in that order; junction bases with no gene match: 5.

V and J are TRBV11-2 and TRBJ1-6; D is unclear. CDR1 SGHAT and CDR2 FQNNGV come from the germline V gene. This CDR3 region has 15 residues. V lost 1 base, J lost 9 bases, and 13 bases lay in between. The CDR3 protein is CASSLGGRLLSPLHF. As DNA, the CDR3 is TGTGCCAGCAGCTTAGGTGGCAGACTACTTTCACCCCTCCACTTT.

This chain uses TRBV7-3 with TRBJ2-3; tentatively, D is TRBD2 (8 bases). The CDR3 length is 16 residues. The V end was cut by 0 bases, the J end by 1 base, with 11 bases between. CDR1 SGHTA and CDR2 FQGTGA come from the germline V gene. CDR3 sequence: CASSLTSGTGTDTQYF. CDR3 nucleotides: TGTGCCAGCAGCTTAACTAGCGGGACAGGCACAGATACGCAGTATTTT.

The V and J genes are TRBV19 and TRBJ2-1; D is uncertain. CDR3 length equals 13 residues. Germline V lookup: CDR1 LNHDA, CDR2 SQIVND (reference sequence). The V gene lost 3 bases and the J gene lost 6 bases, with 9 bases spanning the gap. The DNA for the CDR3 is TGTGCCAGTAGTATTATAATCGGCAATGAGCAGTTCTTC. As protein: CASSIIIGNEQFF.

This chain's CDR3 is CASSQGGGEQFF. The CDR3 nucleotides read TGTGCCAGCAGCCAAGGGGGGGGTGAGCAGTTCTTC. The chain employs TRBV3-1 (or the pseudogene TRBV3-2) and TRBJ2-1; 7 nucleotides line up with TRBD2. With 1 base clipped from V and 9 bases from J, the junction kept 0 bases outside the gene matches. Germline V gene lookup returns CDR1 LGHDT and CDR2 YNNKEL (reference sequence). The CDR3 extends over 12 amino acids.

The chain couples TRBV5-1 to TRBJ1-2; weak D call: TRBD1 (5 bases). CDR1 is SGHRS, CDR2 YFSETQ, per germline. Trimming removed 4 bases at V and 4 bases at J, with 11 bases between. This CDR3 has 13 residues. The CDR3 DNA follows: TGCGCCAGCAGCGCGACAGTTTCCTATGGCTACACCTTC. The encoded protein is CASSATVSYGYTF.

This chain connects TRBV6-5 to TRBJ1-2; 10 bases match TRBD1. V lost 6 bases to trimming and J lost 6 bases; unmatched junction nucleotides: 7. This CDR3 region has 14 residues. The germline gives CDR1 MNHEY, CDR2 SVGAGI. CDR3 DNA: TGTGCCAGCAGACCGACAGGGGGCGGAAATGGCTACACCTTC. It yields the protein CASRPTGGGNGYTF.

This chain links TRBV11-2 with TRBJ2-4, with 8 bases lining up with TRBD1. Trimming at V came to 5 bases and at J to 6 bases, leaving 9 bases not matched to a gene. Germline V gene sequence: CDR1 SGHAT, CDR2 FQNNGV. The CDR3 has 15 amino acids. The CDR3 reads CASSLMVTGANIQYF. In nucleotides, the CDR3 is TGTGCCAGCAGCCTTATGGTGACAGGGGCAAACATTCAGTACTTC.

The gene calls are TRBV10-2 and TRBJ1-3, with D possibly TRBD1 on 6 matching bases. V was pared by 8 bases and J by 1 base, with 18 bases between. CDR1 and CDR2 from the germline V gene are WSHSY and SAAADI. The CDR3 is made up of 16 amino acids. CDR3 DNA: TGCGCCAGCTCTTCAGGGGAAAGGGCATCTGGAAACACCATATATTTT. Its translation is CASSSGERASGNTIYF.

The chain joins TRBV27 to TRBJ1-1; D may be TRBD1 (6 bases). CDR1 and CDR2 (germline): MNHEY, SMNVEV (reference sequence). The CDR3 sequence is 14 residues long. V was pared by 6 bases and J by 4 bases, with 15 bases between. DNA for the CDR3: TGTGCCAGCAGGAACAGGGTGACCGGCACTGAAGCTTTCTTT. Translated, it gives CASRNRVTGTEAFF.

The count of this clone is one. The chain combines TRBV2 with TRBJ1-5, with 7 bases aligning to TRBD1. The V and J ends lost 4 bases and 1 base, in that order; junction bases with no gene match: 4. Germline V gene lookup returns CDR1 SNHLY and CDR2 FYNNEI. The CDR3 totals 15 residues. The CDR3, as DNA: TGTGCCAGCAGTGCAGACAGGGCCAGCAATCAGCCCCAGCATTTT. Translation: CASSADRASNQPQHF.

This sequence joins TRBV11-2 and TRBJ1-6; possible D gene TRBD1, 5 bases. Germline lookup yields CDR1 SGHAT and CDR2 FQNNGV. This CDR3 is built from 16 residues. Trimming removed 5 bases at V and 8 bases at J, with 19 bases between. As DNA, the CDR3 is TGTGCCAGCAGCCGTGCCCGGACATTACAGGATTCACCCCTCCACTTT. Protein sequence: CASSRARTLQDSPLHF.